A single sample gave rise to the 26 T cell receptor beta chains below, sequenced in a study of CD8+CD57+ T cells in acquired aplastic anemia (dated by TCRdb to 2016 to 2018). TCRdb records Illumina HiSeq 2000 as the sequencer. TCR beta VDJ combination and CDR3 sequence profiling used genomic DNA as the template. The public reads were quality trimmed at Q25 with fastp and then assembled into clones with MiXCR by TCRdb, keeping productive beta chains. Rows matching on CDR3 protein sequence are summarized as one entry with the most common DNA and genes. The sample yields hundreds of thousands of distinct CDR3 sequences; just under 70% were counted once. The ten top clones hold less than 4% of the sample. The sample comprised sorted CD4+, CD8+, or CD8+CD57+ T cells (not recorded which) from PBMCs. The source of these receptors is a human donor in good health, serving as a control.

Note on this clonotype: At one end the junction does not follow the germline gene, possibly because of a read error. The chain employs TRBV7-2 and TRBJ1-2; no clear D. The CDR3 extends over 14 amino acids. In germline, CDR1 is SGHTA, CDR2 FQGNSA. The DNA for the CDR3 is TGTGCCAGCAGCCAAGGCTGGCGTTCCCGCAACTACACGTTC. Translating it yields CASSQGWRSRNYTF.

Notes on this clonotype: One end of the junction does not line up with germline, which may come from a read error. The chain is built from TRBV5-6 and TRBJ1-2; no firm D call. Germline CDR1 is SGHDT and CDR2 is YYEEEE. This CDR3 comprises 14 residues. CDR3 amino acids: CASGLVEGSYGYTF. DNA of the CDR3: TGTGCCAGCGGCTTGGTGGAAGGAAGCTATGGCTACACCTTC.

Remarks on this clonotype: In this CDR3 the conserved last residue, phenylalanine or tryptophan, is missing, so a read error is likely. No DNA is shown, since the ends of the CDR3 on it are uncertain; the CDR3 is the one TCRdb lists. The rearrangement joins TRBV7-9 to TRBJ2-5. The CDR3 adds up to 14 amino acids, both ends counted. CDR1 is SEHNR and CDR2 is FQNEAQ in the germline V gene (reference sequence). The CDR3 loop is CASSLVPAKETQCV.

There are many counts of this clonotype. The chain has TRBV9 and TRBJ1-1; D is ambiguous. Looked up from germline, CDR1 is SGDLS and CDR2 is YYNGEE. V was cut by 0 bases and J by 6 bases, with 15 bases left in between. This CDR3 is 15 amino acids long. The CDR3 region has the DNA TGTGCCAGCAGCGTAGGCGCGGTATTTGGGGCTGAAGCTTTCTTT. Its translation: CASSVGAVFGAEAFF.

As to this clonotype: The limits of the CDR3 on the DNA are not certain, so only TCRdb's listed CDR3 is given. The genes are TRBV7-9 and TRBJ2-3. The CDR3 length equals 17 residues, ends included. The germline CDR1 and CDR2 sequences are SEHNR and FQNEAQ (reference sequence). The CDR3 is CASSLEAEAFFGHTQYF.

This chain links TRBV24-1 with TRBJ2-1; D remains ambiguous. The CDR3 loop spans 15 amino acids. With 9 bases removed from V and 5 bases from J, the gap between germline ends came to 19 bases. The germline gives CDR1 KGHDR, CDR2 SFDVKD. The DNA for the CDR3 is TGTGCCACCGGGCATGGTGTCGGAACTGACAATGAGCAGTTCTTC. Translating gives CATGHGVGTDNEQFF.

The gene calls are TRBV9 and TRBJ2-5, with 7 bases matching TRBD1. V gave up 0 bases and J gave up 2 bases; unmatched junction bases: 4. CDR1 is SGDLS and CDR2 is YYNGEE in the germline V gene. The CDR3 runs 15 residues. The CDR3 region has the DNA TGTGCCAGCAGCGTAGCACAGGGGTGGCAAGAGACCCAGTACTTC. The encoded protein is CASSVAQGWQETQYF.

The gene calls are TRBV5-6 and TRBJ1-5, with D possibly being TRBD1 (6 bases). The CDR3 length is 15 residues. V lost 4 bases to trimming and J lost 0 bases, with 11 bases between them. From germline, CDR1 is SGHDT and CDR2 YYEEEE. The CDR3 is CASSHGGGSNQPQHF. For the CDR3, the DNA is TGTGCCAGCAGCCACGGAGGGGGTAGCAATCAGCCCCAGCATTTT.

This clonotype has ten or more counts. The V call is TRBV6-2 or TRBV6-3, the J call TRBJ1-4; no firm D call. V shed 0 bases and J shed 3 bases, with 11 bases lying between them. Germline CDR1 is MNHEY and CDR2 is SVGEGT. The CDR3 spans 16 residues. CDR3: CASSYSGRAANEKLFF. Here the CDR3 DNA reads TGTGCCAGCAGTTACTCGGGGAGGGCGGCTAATGAAAAACTGTTTTTT.

The V and J genes are TRBV28 and TRBJ1-1, with unresolved D. Trimming stripped 11 bases from V and 4 bases from J, with 11 bases between. Germline CDR1 reads MDHEN; CDR2 reads SYDVKM. This CDR3 contains 11 residues. The CDR3 DNA follows: TGTGCCTCAACAGAGGTCACTGAAGCTTTCTTT. The encoded protein is CASTEVTEAFF.

On this clonotype itself: One end of the junction is discordant with germline, which a read error may explain. The chain employs TRBV24-1 and TRBJ2-1; a weak D match, TRBD1 (6 bases). Germline V gene lookup returns CDR1 KGHDR and CDR2 SFDVKD. The CDR3 spans 14 residues. CDR3 sequence (DNA): TGTACCACCAGTGACCACAGGGTTACGCGTGAGCAGTTCTTC. As protein: CTTSDHRVTREQFF.

This clonotype was recorded many times. The conserved closing phenylalanine or tryptophan is absent in this CDR3, likely reflecting a read error. For the CDR3, the DNA is TGTGCCAGCAGCCCCGTTCGGCACCAAGAGACCCAGTACCTC. Its translation: CASSPVRHQETQYL. This rearrangement joins TRBV7-2 to TRBJ2-5, with D unclear. Germline CDR1 reads SGHTA; CDR2 reads FQGNSA. V shed 5 bases and J shed 0 bases, with 10 bases lying between them. The CDR3 is 14 amino acids.

Ten or more counts support this clonotype. The chain employs TRBV3-1 and TRBJ2-1, with D possibly being TRBD2 (6 bases). Trimming pared 2 bases from V and 8 bases from J, leaving 10 bases between. This CDR3 contains 13 residues. CDR1 is LGHDT and CDR2 is YNNKEL in the germline V gene (reference sequence). This CDR3 reads CASSQLRGHEQFF. CDR3 DNA: TGTGCCAGCAGCCAACTGCGGGGTCATGAGCAGTTCTTC.

The V call is TRBV29-1, the J call TRBJ2-7; 9 positions match TRBD1. This CDR3 region has 14 residues. CDR1 SQVTM and CDR2 ANQGSEA come from the germline V gene. Trimming cost V 4 bases and J 9 bases; bases outside gene matches: 13. The CDR3 loop is CSVVWDRVFYTQYF. In DNA, the CDR3 is TGCAGCGTTGTGTGGGACAGGGTATTCTACACGCAGTACTTC.

V and J are TRBV10-1 and TRBJ1-2; weak D call: TRBD1 (6 bases). The CDR3 is 12 amino acids. Per germline, CDR1 WNHNN and CDR2 SYGVQD (reference sequence). Trimming stripped 4 bases from V and 8 bases from J, with 11 bases between. The CDR3 DNA reads as TGCGCCAGCAGTGGCCCAGGGGTGGGCTACACCTTC. This sequence encodes CASSGPGVGYTF.

This clonotype was seen once. A much larger clone differs from this one at a single base, so this may be a read error. The chain is built from TRBV3-1 and TRBJ1-1; no definite D call. CDR3 length: 14 residues. Germline CDR1 LGHDT, CDR2 YNNKEL (reference sequence). V was clipped by 6 bases and J by 2 bases, with 13 bases between them. CDR3 DNA sequence: TGTGCCAGCAGATCGGATTGGCGAAACACTGAAGCTTTCTTT. Translating it yields CASRSDWRNTEAFF. The full variable domain, completed using reference TRBV3-1 and TRBJ1-1, is DTAVSQTPKYLVTQMGNDKSIKCEQNLGHDTMYWYKQDSKKFLKIMFSYNNKELIINETVPNRFSPKSPDKAHLNLHINSLELGDSAVYFCASRSDWRNTEAFFGQGTRLTVV.

This chain uses TRBV4-3 with TRBJ2-5; either TRBD1 or TRBD2 may fit D (5 bases each). Germline V gene data show CDR1 as LGHNA and CDR2 as YSLEER. The CDR3 totals 13 residues. Trimming left V 3 bases short and J 5 bases short, with 10 bases between. CDR3 coding DNA: TGCGCCAGCAGCCAGGCAGGGAGCGAGACCCAGTACTTC. Protein product: CASSQAGSETQYF.

The chain is built from TRBV19 and TRBJ1-5; D call uncertain. The germline V gene has CDR1 LNHDA and CDR2 SQIVND (reference sequence). The CDR3 sequence is 14 residues long. Trimming left V 6 bases short and J 0 bases short, with 9 bases between. CDR3 region: CASRSPFSNQPQHF. CDR3 nucleotide sequence: TGTGCCAGTAGGTCACCCTTTAGCAATCAGCCCCAGCATTTT. The whole variable domain, remainder taken from reference TRBV19 and TRBJ1-5, is DGGITQSPKYLFRKEGQNVTLSCEQNLNHDAMYWYRQDPGQGLRLIYYSQIVNDFQKGDIAEGYSVSREKKESFPLTVTSAQKNPTAFYLCASRSPFSNQPQHFGDGTRLSIL.

This clonotype was picked up many times. The chain has TRBV6-2 or TRBV6-3 and TRBJ2-7; D is perhaps TRBD2 (5 bases). The CDR3 covers 15 residues. Per germline, CDR1 MNHEY and CDR2 SVGEGT. The V end was cut by 5 bases, the J end by 0 bases, with 14 bases between. The CDR3 coding sequence is TGTGCCAGCAGTGAGAGCGGAAGGAGCTCCTACGAGCAGTACTTC. Protein: CASSESGRSSYEQYF.

At least ten counts were recorded for this clonotype. The CDR3 protein is CASSPVENRGQETQYF. The CDR3 DNA follows: TGTGCCAGCAGCCCGGTGGAAAACAGGGGCCAAGAGACCCAGTACTTC. The V gene is TRBV5-6, the J gene TRBJ2-5; 7 bases map to TRBD1. The CDR3 has 16 residues. CDR1 and CDR2 from the germline V gene are SGHDT and YYEEEE. V lost 4 bases to trimming and J lost 1 base; unmatched junction nucleotides: 10.

The chain recombines TRBV11-2 with TRBJ2-5; 13 bases map to TRBD2. The length of the CDR3 is 16 residues. V shed 7 bases, J shed 9 bases, and the junction held 14 bases outside the gene matches. Germline assignment: CDR1 SGHAT and CDR2 FQNNGV. The CDR3 is CASNQQTSGGPSPQYF. Written as DNA, the CDR3 is TGTGCCAGCAACCAGCAGACTAGCGGGGGGCCCTCTCCCCAGTACTTC.

The rearrangement links TRBV9 to TRBJ2-1; D is possibly TRBD2 (6 bases). Germline lookup yields CDR1 SGDLS and CDR2 YYNGEE. The V and J ends lost 3 bases and 9 bases respectively, with 13 bases between them. This CDR3 contains 13 residues. The CDR3 DNA is TGTGCCAGCAGCGCACGCCTCGGGAGTGAGCAGTTCTTC. Translating it yields CASSARLGSEQFF.

About this clonotype itself: The conserved final phenylalanine or tryptophan is absent from the CDR3, which likely points to a read error. The limits of the CDR3 on the DNA are not certain, so only TCRdb's listed CDR3 is given. This chain joins TRBV19 and TRBJ2-2; the table names TRBD1, a call not compared with the DNA. The germline CDR1 and CDR2 sequences are LNHDA and SQIVND (reference sequence). 15 amino acids form the CDR3, both terminal residues included. The CDR3 is CASSQQGGETQYFLP.

V usage is TRBV20-1 and J usage is TRBJ2-7, with D perhaps matching TRBD1 (5 bases). With 6 bases removed from V and 11 bases from J, the gap between germline ends came to 17 bases. The CDR3 is made up of 11 amino acids. CDR1 is DFQATT and CDR2 is SNEGSKA in the germline V gene (reference sequence). CDR3 in amino acids: CSAKWGSYEYF. DNA for the CDR3: TGCAGTGCCAAGTGGGGCTCCTACGAGTACTTC.

Remarks on this clonotype: A read error may account for a junction end that differs from germline. V and J are TRBV5-8 and TRBJ2-7; 9 nucleotides align to TRBD2. The CDR3 consists of 15 residues. Germline V lookup: CDR1 SGHTS, CDR2 YDEGEE. The CDR3 region has the DNA TGTGCCAGCTGCTTCCGGGTAGCGGGGGATGACGAGCAGTACTTC. This gives the protein CASCFRVAGDDEQYF.

As to this clonotype: The conserved phenylalanine or tryptophan normally closing the CDR3 is absent here, so this likely arose from a read error. Because the CDR3's place on the DNA is in doubt, the DNA is left out and the CDR3 is given as listed by TCRdb. The CDR3 loop reads CASRLGGRTNTQY. The chain joins TRBV7-8 to TRBJ1-4. Germline V gene data show CDR1 as SGHVS and CDR2 as FQNEAQ. The CDR3 has 13 residues if both end residues are counted.